Each of the 22 T cell receptor beta chains below was sequenced from the same sample in a study of blood T cells in healthy people across ages. A second PCR of roughly 7 to 11 cycles used a sample-barcoded 5' primer and a J-beta primer mix. TCRdb re-analysed the 5' RACE reads in MiXCR, keeping a single row per CDR3 protein. The table has more than 1.4 million distinct CDR3 sequences, about 40% seen once. Sequencing was done on a sample of blood. The receptors were gathered from a woman aged 18-29 years in good health.

This chain connects TRBV5-8 to TRBJ1-2; D gene ambiguous. The V gene lost 0 bases and the J gene lost 8 bases, with 8 bases spanning the gap. The CDR3 runs to 12 residues. The germline V gene has CDR1 SGHTS and CDR2 YDEGEE. Here the CDR3 reads CASSLGVLGYTF. CDR3 DNA: TGTGCCAGCAGCTTGGGGGTCCTCGGCTACACCTTC.

The sample holds a few counts of this clonotype. The J gene is TRBJ2-3, the V gene TRBV20-1; D is possibly TRBD2 (6 bases). Germline assignment: CDR1 DFQATT and CDR2 SNEGSKA (reference sequence). V dropped 4 bases and J dropped 1 base, with 15 bases sitting between them. The CDR3 consists of 15 residues. The CDR3 sequence is CSATTPSEGTDTQYF. The CDR3 DNA follows: TGCAGTGCTACCACTCCTAGCGAGGGCACAGATACGCAGTATTTT.

The CDR3 DNA sequence: TGTGCCAGCAGTTTAGGGAGGGCTGCAACCGGGGAGCTGTTTTTT. It yields the protein CASSLGRAATGELFF. V gene TRBV12-3 or TRBV12-4 combines with J gene TRBJ2-2, with a possible D match to TRBD2 (6 bases). This CDR3 is built from 15 residues. The V gene lost 1 base and the J gene lost 5 bases, with 11 bases spanning the gap.

V gene TRBV3-1 combines with J gene TRBJ2-5; 9 nucleotides align to TRBD1. This CDR3 region has 15 residues. Germline-derived CDR1 and CDR2 are LGHDT and YNNKEL (reference sequence). The V gene end was trimmed by 4 bases and the J gene end by 2 bases; junction bases not matched to a gene: 5. The CDR3 is CASSPGQGGQETQYF. CDR3 bases: TGTGCCAGCAGCCCGGGACAGGGAGGGCAAGAGACCCAGTACTTC.

This chain connects TRBV20-1 to TRBJ2-7; tentative D call: TRBD2 (7 bases). Germline V gives CDR1 DFQATT, CDR2 SNEGSKA (reference sequence). V lost 6 bases, J lost 2 bases, and 17 bases lay in between. There are 14 residues in the CDR3. CDR3 loop: CSALTGGSTYEQYF. Written as DNA, the CDR3 is TGCAGTGCCCTAACGGGGGGCTCAACCTACGAGCAGTACTTC.

Only a few counts were recorded for this clonotype. CDR3 protein: CASSSNIGAQPQHF. The CDR3 coding sequence is TGTGCCAGCAGCTCCAACATAGGAGCACAGCCCCAGCATTTT. The chain links TRBV9 to TRBJ1-5; D unresolved. V was shortened by 4 bases and J by 7 bases, with 15 bases between the two germline ends. The CDR3 sequence is 14 residues long. Per the germline V gene, CDR1 is SGDLS and CDR2 is YYNGEE. Drawing the rest from reference TRBV9 and TRBJ1-5, the complete variable domain is DSGVTQTPKHLITATGQRVTLRCSPRSGDLSVYWYQQSLDQGLQFLIQYYNGEERAKGNILERFSAQQFPDLHSELNLSSLELGDSALYFCASSSNIGAQPQHFGDGTRLSIL.

This rearrangement joins TRBV5-6 to TRBJ2-1, with D perhaps matching TRBD1 (6 bases). This CDR3 comprises 12 residues. Germline CDR1 SGHDT, CDR2 YYEEEE. Trimming cost V 0 bases and J 15 bases, with 13 bases left between them. The CDR3 here is CASSLATGRGFF. The CDR3 DNA reads as TGTGCCAGCAGCTTGGCTACAGGGAGAGGGTTCTTC.

The V call is TRBV12-3 or TRBV12-4, the J call TRBJ2-5; 10 bases fit TRBD1. The V and J ends lost 5 bases and 4 bases, in that order; junction bases with no gene match: 19. This CDR3 has 19 amino acids. This CDR3 is CASSTDRDRGKFPAETQYF. DNA of the CDR3: TGTGCCAGCAGTACAGACCGGGACAGGGGAAAATTCCCTGCAGAGACCCAGTACTTC.

V usage is TRBV27 and J usage is TRBJ2-7; TRBD1 matches 10 bases. This CDR3 comprises 14 residues. Germline V gene lookup returns CDR1 MNHEY and CDR2 SMNVEV (reference sequence). The trim removed 6 bases at V and 4 bases at J, leaving 6 bases unmatched. The CDR3 sequence is CASSWGQGRYEQYF. The CDR3 DNA reads TGTGCCAGCAGCTGGGGACAGGGGAGATACGAGCAGTACTTC.

The chain is built from TRBV4-2 and TRBJ2-7, with a weak D call TRBD2 (7 bases). Deletions cut 4 bases from V and 3 bases from J, with 16 bases between. This CDR3 has 15 residues. Germline values: CDR1 LGHNA, CDR2 YNFKEQ. Here the CDR3 reads CASSRGLEGGYEQYF. CDR3 sequence (DNA): TGTGCCAGCAGCCGAGGACTAGAGGGGGGCTACGAGCAGTACTTC.

The rearrangement joins TRBV7-9 to TRBJ1-2; D perhaps matches TRBD1 (6 bases). Germline V lookup: CDR1 SEHNR, CDR2 FQNEAQ (reference sequence). V lost 2 bases to trimming and J lost 4 bases, with 11 bases between them. CDR3 length equals 14 residues. The CDR3 DNA sequence: TGTGCCAGCAGCTTAACCAGGGGACCCTATGGCTACACCTTC. Translated, it gives CASSLTRGPYGYTF.

Concerning this clonotype itself: This may be a read error, as it is one base from a much larger clone. V and J are TRBV12-3 or TRBV12-4 and TRBJ1-2; D unresolved. V lost 5 bases, J lost 9 bases, and 19 bases lay in between. The CDR3 extends over 14 amino acids. The CDR3 DNA sequence: TGTGCCAGCAGTGTAACGGGTCTTACCAATCGCTACACCTTC. This translates into CASSVTGLTNRYTF.

The gene calls are TRBV6-6 and TRBJ2-1; 15 bases are a match to TRBD2. The closer fit of TRBJ2-7 to the DNA end suggests the J call may be wrong. CDR1 and CDR2 from the germline V gene are MNHNY and SVGAGI (reference sequence). The length of the CDR3 is 16 residues. The DNA of the CDR3 is TGTGCCAGCAGGGGACTAGCGGGAGGCCACTACAATGAGCAGTACTTC. Protein product: CASRGLAGGHYNEQYF.

This clonotype was counted only a few times. The V gene is TRBV7-2, the J gene TRBJ2-1; tentatively, D is TRBD1 or TRBD2 (5 bases each). In germline, CDR1 is SGHTA, CDR2 FQGNSA. Trimming took off 6 bases at V and 13 bases at J, with 28 bases between the two ends. The CDR3 is 16 residues long. The CDR3 nucleotides are TGTGCCAGCAGTGACCGGACCACCTCGGGACCATCGTCACAGTTCTTC. Amino acid sequence: CASSDRTTSGPSSQFF.

This chain links TRBV6-1 with TRBJ2-7; D unresolved. CDR3 size: 13 residues. Germline CDR1 and CDR2: MNHNS and SASEGT. V lost 6 bases to trimming and J lost 3 bases, with 12 bases between them. The chain's CDR3 is CASSTGPYYEQYF. In DNA form, the CDR3 reads TGTGCCAGCAGCACTGGGCCTTACTACGAGCAGTACTTC.

This clonotype was seen a handful of times. This chain joins TRBV12-3 or TRBV12-4 and TRBJ2-3; D tentatively reads TRBD1 or TRBD2 (5 bases each). V lost 0 bases and J lost 4, with 20 bases in between. The CDR3 is 18 residues long. CDR3 coding DNA: TGTGCCAGCAGTTTAGCTACCGGGACCAGCGGCGCACCAGATACGCAGTATTTT. Protein sequence: CASSLATGTSGAPDTQYF.

Note on this clonotype: A read error may explain this, as a much larger clone is one base away. The chain has TRBV29-1 and TRBJ2-1; the D gene is possibly TRBD2 (5 bases). The J call may be in error: the DNA end matches TRBJ2-7 better. CDR3 length equals 12 residues. The germline V gene encodes CDR1 SQVTM and CDR2 ANQGSEA. The CDR3 reads CSVERSYNEQYF. DNA for the CDR3: TGCAGCGTGGAGCGGTCCTACAATGAGCAGTACTTC.

This clonotype was detected a few times. V is TRBV20-1 and J is TRBJ2-7; 8 bases are a match to TRBD2. This CDR3 contains 14 residues. Per the germline V gene, CDR1 is DFQATT and CDR2 is SNEGSKA (reference sequence). The V gene end was trimmed by 3 bases and the J gene end by 4 bases; junction bases not matched to a gene: 8. In nucleotides, the CDR3 is TGCAGTGCTAGCTTAGCGGGAAGCGGATACGAGCAGTACTTC. Translation: CSASLAGSGYEQYF.

The chain has TRBV6-5 and TRBJ2-7; TRBD1 might be the D (6 bases). This CDR3 has 12 amino acids. Trimming removed 5 bases from V and 5 bases from J, with 10 bases in between. Looked up from germline, CDR1 is MNHEY and CDR2 is SVGAGI. Here the CDR3 DNA reads TGTGCCAGCAGTAGGGGGACCCACGAGCAGTACTTC. Translation gives CASSRGTHEQYF.

V gene TRBV29-1 combines with J gene TRBJ1-1; D call uncertain. The V gene lost 7 bases and the J gene lost 11 bases, with 11 bases spanning the gap. This CDR3 spans 9 amino acids. Germline loops: CDR1 SQVTM, CDR2 ANQGSEA. The CDR3 nucleotides are TGCAGCGCTGAGGGAAGGGCTTTCTTT. Translated: CSAEGRAFF. Together with reference TRBV29-1 and TRBJ1-1, the CDR3 gives the full variable domain: SAVISQKPSRDICQRGTSLTIQCQVDSQVTMMFWYRQQPGQSLTLIATANQGSEATYESGFVIDKFPISRPNLTFSTLTVSNMSPEDSSIYLCSAEGRAFFGQGTRLTVV.

CDR3 region: CASIPSGTGRNTEAFF. The CDR3 DNA follows: TGTGCCAGTATCCCCTCTGGGACAGGCCGCAACACTGAAGCTTTCTTT. This sequence joins TRBV19 and TRBJ1-1; 8 bases map to TRBD1. The CDR3 runs to 16 residues. CDR1 is LNHDA, CDR2 SQIVND, per germline (reference sequence). Losses at the gene ends were 7 bases for V and 2 bases for J; bases not matched to a gene: 12.

The genes are TRBV9 and TRBJ1-2, with D unclear. The CDR3 has 18 amino acids. Trimming pared 4 bases from V and 2 bases from J, leaving 24 bases between. The germline gives CDR1 SGDLS, CDR2 YYNGEE. CDR3 nucleotides: TGTGCCAGCAGCTCCGGGAGTAGGTCCCTAGCGGGAAACTATGGCTACACCTTC. Translated, it gives CASSSGSRSLAGNYGYTF.